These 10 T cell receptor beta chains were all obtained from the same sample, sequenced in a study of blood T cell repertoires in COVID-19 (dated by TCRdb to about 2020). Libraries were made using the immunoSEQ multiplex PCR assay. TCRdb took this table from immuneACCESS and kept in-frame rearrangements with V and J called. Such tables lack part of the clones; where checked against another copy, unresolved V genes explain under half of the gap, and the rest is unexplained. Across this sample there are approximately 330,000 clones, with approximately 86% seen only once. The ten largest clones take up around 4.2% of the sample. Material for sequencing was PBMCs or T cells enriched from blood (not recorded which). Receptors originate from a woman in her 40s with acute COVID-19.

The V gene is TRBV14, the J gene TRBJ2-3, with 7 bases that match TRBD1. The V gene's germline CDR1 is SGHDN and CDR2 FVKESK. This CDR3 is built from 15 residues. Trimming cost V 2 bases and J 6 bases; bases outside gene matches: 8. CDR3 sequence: CASSQLTGKGDTQYF. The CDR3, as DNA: TGTGCCAGCAGCCAACTGACAGGGAAGGGGGATACGCAGTATTTT.

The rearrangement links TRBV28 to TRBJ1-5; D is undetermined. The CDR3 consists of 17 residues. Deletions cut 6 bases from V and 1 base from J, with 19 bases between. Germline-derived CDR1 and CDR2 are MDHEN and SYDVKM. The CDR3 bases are TGTGCCAGCAGGGGGATGGCCGAAGGAGGGAGCAATCAGCCCCAGCATTTT. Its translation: CASRGMAEGGSNQPQHF.

CDR3 nucleotide sequence: TGTGCCAGCAGTTACTCGGGCAGTCAAGAGACCCAGTACTTC. Its translation is CASSYSGSQETQYF. This chain connects TRBV6-2 or TRBV6-3 to TRBJ2-5; D is uncertain. Trimming took 0 bases from V and 2 from J, leaving 7 bases between them. The CDR3 spans 14 residues. Germline V gives CDR1 MNHEY, CDR2 SVGEGT.

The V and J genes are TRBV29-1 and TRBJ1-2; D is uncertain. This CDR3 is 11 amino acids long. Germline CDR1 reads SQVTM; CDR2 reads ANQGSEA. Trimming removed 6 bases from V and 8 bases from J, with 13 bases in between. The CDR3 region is CSVNIADGYTF. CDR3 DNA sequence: TGCAGCGTCAACATAGCAGACGGCTACACCTTC.

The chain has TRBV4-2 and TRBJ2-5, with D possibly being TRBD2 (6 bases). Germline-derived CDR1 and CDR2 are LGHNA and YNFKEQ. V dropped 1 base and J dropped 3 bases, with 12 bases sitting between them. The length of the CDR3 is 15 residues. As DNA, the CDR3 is TGTGCCAGCAGCCAAGCACTAGCTAGAGAAGAGACCCAGTACTTC. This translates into CASSQALAREETQYF.

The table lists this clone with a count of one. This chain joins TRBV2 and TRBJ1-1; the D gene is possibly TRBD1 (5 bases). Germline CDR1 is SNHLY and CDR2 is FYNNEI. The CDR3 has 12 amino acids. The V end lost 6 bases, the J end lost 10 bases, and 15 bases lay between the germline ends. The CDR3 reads CASRTPLRGAFF. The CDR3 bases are TGTGCCAGCAGGACCCCACTAAGGGGAGCTTTCTTT.

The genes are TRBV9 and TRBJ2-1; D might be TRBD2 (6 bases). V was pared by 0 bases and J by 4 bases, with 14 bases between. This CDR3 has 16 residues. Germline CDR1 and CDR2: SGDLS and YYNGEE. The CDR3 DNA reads TGTGCCAGCAGCGTAGGTAGTAGCGGCACATACAATGAGCAGTTCTTC. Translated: CASSVGSSGTYNEQFF.

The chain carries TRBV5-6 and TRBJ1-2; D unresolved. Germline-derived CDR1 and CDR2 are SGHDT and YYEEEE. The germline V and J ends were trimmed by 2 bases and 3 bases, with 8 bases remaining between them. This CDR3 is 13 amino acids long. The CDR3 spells CASSFIADYGYTF. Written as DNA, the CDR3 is TGTGCCAGCAGCTTCATCGCAGACTATGGCTACACCTTC.

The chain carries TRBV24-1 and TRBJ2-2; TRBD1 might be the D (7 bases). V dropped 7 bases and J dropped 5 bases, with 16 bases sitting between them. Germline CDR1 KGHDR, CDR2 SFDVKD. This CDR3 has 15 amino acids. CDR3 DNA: TGTGCCACCAGCGGAAAGACAGGGAGGACCGGGGAGCTGTTTTTT. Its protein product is CATSGKTGRTGELFF.

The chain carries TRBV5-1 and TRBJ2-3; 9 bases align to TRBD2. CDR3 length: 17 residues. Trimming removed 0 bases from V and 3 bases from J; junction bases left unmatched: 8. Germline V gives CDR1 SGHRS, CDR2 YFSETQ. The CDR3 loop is CASSLAGAGGGTDTQYF. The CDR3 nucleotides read TGCGCCAGCAGCTTGGCCGGGGCGGGAGGGGGTACAGATACGCAGTATTTT. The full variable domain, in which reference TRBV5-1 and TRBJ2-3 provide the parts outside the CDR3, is KAGVTQTPRYLIKTRGQQVTLSCSPISGHRSVSWYQQTPGQGLQFLFEYFSETQRNKGNFPGRFSGRQFSNSRSEMNVSTLELGDSALYLCASSLAGAGGGTDTQYFGPGTRLTVL.